This T cell receptor (beta chain) was documented in a study of breast tumors, draining lymph nodes, adjacent tissues. Points from the study as a whole: Tumors had less TCR diversity than lymph nodes, more than nontumor tissue.

Each CDR3 protein gets one entry after TCRdb re-called the multiplex PCR reads with MiXCR. Of 120,000 to 150,000 distinct CDR3 sequences in the sample, 32% were seen once. Trimming cost V 5 bases and J 4 bases, with 17 bases left between them. This CDR3 contains 16 residues. Germline V gene lookup returns CDR1 KGHDR and CDR2 SFDVKD. Breast cancer patients provided tissue from their axillary draining lymph nodes. Notes on this clonotype: Antigen: not known.

The sequenced sample was axillary lymph node tissue. This chain links TRBV24-1 with TRBJ2-1; D might be TRBD1 or TRBD2, each matching 6 bases. This TCR was recovered from a female donor with breast cancer. Some clones in this sample may be carry-over from other donors' samples. DNA for the CDR3: TGTGCCACCAGTGCAAACAGGGACTTCCTATACAATGAGCAGTTCTTC. Encoded protein: CATSANRDFLYNEQFF.